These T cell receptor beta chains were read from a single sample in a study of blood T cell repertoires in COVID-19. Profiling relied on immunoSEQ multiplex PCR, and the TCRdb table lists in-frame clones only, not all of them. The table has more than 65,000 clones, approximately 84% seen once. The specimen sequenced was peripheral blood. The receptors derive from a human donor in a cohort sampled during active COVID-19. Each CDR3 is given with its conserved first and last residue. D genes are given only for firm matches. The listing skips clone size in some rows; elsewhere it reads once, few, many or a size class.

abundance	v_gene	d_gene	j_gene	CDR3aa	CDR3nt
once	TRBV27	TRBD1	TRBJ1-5	CASSPDRPASVQPQHF	TGTGCCAGCAGTCCGGACAGGCCTGCATCCGTTCAGCCCCAGCATTTT
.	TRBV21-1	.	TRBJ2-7	CASSSPQPGLAGEHYEQYF	TGTGCCAGCAGCAGCCCCCAACCGGGACTAGCGGGAGAGCACTACGAGCAGTACTTC
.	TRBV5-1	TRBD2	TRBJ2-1	CASSFRSGSYNEQFF	TGCGCCAGCAGCTTTCGTAGCGGGAGCTACAATGAGCAGTTCTTC
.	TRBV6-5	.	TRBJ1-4	CASSLNEKLFF	TGTGCCAGCAGCCTTAATGAAAAACTGTTTTTT
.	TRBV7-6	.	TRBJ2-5	CASSPNVGGRETQYF	TGTGCCAGCAGCCCCAATGTGGGGGGGCGGGAGACCCAGTACTTC
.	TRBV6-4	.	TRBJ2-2	CASRREPNTGELFF	TGTGCCAGCCGTAGGGAGCCGAACACCGGGGAGCTGTTTTTT
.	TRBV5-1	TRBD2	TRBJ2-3	CASSLASGPTDTQYF	TGCGCCAGCAGCTTGGCTAGCGGGCCCACAGATACGCAGTATTTT
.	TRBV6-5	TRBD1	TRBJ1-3	CASCPDRVAGNTIYF	TGTGCCAGCTGTCCGGACAGGGTGGCTGGAAACACCATATATTTT
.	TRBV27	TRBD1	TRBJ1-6	CASSSGTGDNSPLHF	TGTGCCAGCAGCTCCGGGACAGGGGATAATTCACCCCTCCACTTT
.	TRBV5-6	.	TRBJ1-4	CASSTYDVLVEKLFF	TGTGCCAGCAGCACCTATGACGTCCTAGTTGAAAAACTGTTTTTT
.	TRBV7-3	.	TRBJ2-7	CASSLLGGYEQYF	TGTGCCAGCAGCTTACTGGGGGGCTACGAGCAGTACTTC
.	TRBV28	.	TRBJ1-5	CASSSPITGNQPQHF	TGTGCCAGCAGTTCGCCCATTACAGGGAATCAGCCCCAGCATTTT
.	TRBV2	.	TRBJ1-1	CASRGGGTEAFF	TGTGCCAGCAGAGGGGGGGGTACTGAAGCTTTCTTT
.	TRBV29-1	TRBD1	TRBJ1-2	CSVNRGRGYTF	TGCAGCGTGAACAGGGGACGGGGCTACACCTTC
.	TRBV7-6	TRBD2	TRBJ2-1	CASSLTSGGSSYNEQFF	TGTGCCAGCAGCTTGACTAGCGGGGGAAGCTCCTACAATGAGCAGTTCTTC
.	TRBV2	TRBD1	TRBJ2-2	CASSTGGAPNTGELFF	TGTGCCAGCAGCACAGGGGGAGCCCCGAACACCGGGGAGCTGTTTTTT
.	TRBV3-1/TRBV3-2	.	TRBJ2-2	CASSLRGINTGELFF	TGTGCCAGCAGCCTGCGGGGCATCAACACCGGGGAGCTGTTTTTT
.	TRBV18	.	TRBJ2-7	CASSPLGREQYF	TGTGCCAGCTCACCCCTGGGCAGAGAGCAGTACTTC
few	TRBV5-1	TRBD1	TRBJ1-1	CASSLGPLTGGRTEAFF	TGCGCCAGCAGCTTGGGGCCGCTCACAGGGGGTCGCACTGAAGCTTTCTTT
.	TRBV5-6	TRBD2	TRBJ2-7	CASSLQAGGRYEQYF	TGTGCCAGCAGCTTGCAAGCGGGGGGGCGGTACGAGCAGTACTTC
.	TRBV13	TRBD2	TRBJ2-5	CASSLGGLAGGETQYF	TGTGCCAGCAGCTTAGGGGGACTAGCGGGAGGAGAGACCCAGTACTTC
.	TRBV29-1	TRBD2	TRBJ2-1	CSVPGTSGGNSYNEQFF	TGCAGCGTCCCCGGGACTAGCGGGGGAAACTCCTACAATGAGCAGTTCTTC
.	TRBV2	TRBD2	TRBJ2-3	CASTVAGVPQDTQYF	TGTGCCAGTACTGTAGCGGGAGTCCCCCAAGATACGCAGTATTTT
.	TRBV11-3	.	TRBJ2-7	CASSSFYEQYF	TGTGCCAGCAGCTCTTTCTACGAGCAGTACTTC
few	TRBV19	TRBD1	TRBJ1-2	CASSRDRVYDGYTF	TGTGCCAGTAGCAGGGACAGGGTATATGATGGCTACACCTTC
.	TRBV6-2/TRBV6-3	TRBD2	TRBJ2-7	CASSSHGLARNHYEQYF	TGTGCCAGCAGTTCGCACGGACTAGCGAGAAACCACTACGAGCAGTACTTC
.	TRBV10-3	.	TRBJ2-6	CAIAQGSGANVLTF	TGTGCCATTGCCCAGGGTTCTGGGGCCAACGTCCTGACTTTC
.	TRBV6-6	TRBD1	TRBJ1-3	CASSPPGQRGNTIYF	TGTGCCAGCAGTCCCCCGGGACAGCGTGGAAACACCATATATTTT
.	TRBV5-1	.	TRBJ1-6	CASSLDGRESPLHF	TGCGCCAGCAGCTTGGACGGGAGAGAGTCACCCCTCCACTTT
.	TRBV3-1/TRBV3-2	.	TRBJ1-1	CASSQRGGTEAFF	TGTGCCAGCAGCCAAAGAGGTGGAACTGAAGCTTTCTTT
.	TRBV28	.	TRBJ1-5	CASRGREGGNQPQHF	TGTGCCAGCAGGGGGAGGGAAGGTGGCAATCAGCCCCAGCATTTT
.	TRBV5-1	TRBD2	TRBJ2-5	CASSLSGTSGVTQYF	TGCGCCAGCAGCCTTTCCGGGACTAGCGGGGTCACACAGTACTTC
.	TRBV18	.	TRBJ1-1	CASSLPSPRDWVMNTEAFF	TGTGCCAGCTCACTTCCCAGCCCGAGGGATTGGGTAATGAACACTGAAGCTTTCTTT
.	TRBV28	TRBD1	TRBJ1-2	CASSLTGIYGYTF	TGTGCCAGCAGTCTGACAGGGATCTATGGCTACACCTTC
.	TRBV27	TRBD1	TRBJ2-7	CASSLIPGQGFEQYF	TGTGCCAGCAGTTTAATTCCGGGACAGGGATTCGAGCAGTACTTC
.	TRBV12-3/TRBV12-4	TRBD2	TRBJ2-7	CASSPGTSGGQYF	TGTGCCAGCAGCCCGGGGACTAGCGGTGGGCAGTACTTC
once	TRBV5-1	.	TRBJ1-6	CASSLSPRAGNSPLHF	TGCGCCAGCAGCTTGTCCCCCAGGGCTGGGAATTCACCCCTCCACTTT
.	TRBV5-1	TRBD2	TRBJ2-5	CASSPSGGGKETQYF	TGCGCCAGCAGCCCCTCCGGGGGGGGAAAGGAGACCCAGTACTTC
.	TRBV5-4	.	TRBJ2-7	CASSSFVEGAYEQYF	TGTGCCAGCAGCTCCTTCGTAGAGGGGGCCTACGAGCAGTACTTC
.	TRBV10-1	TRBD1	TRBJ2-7	CASSRTGEYEQYF	TGCGCCAGCAGTAGGACAGGGGAGTACGAGCAGTACTTC
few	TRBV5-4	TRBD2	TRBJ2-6	CASSRGGSGANVLTF	TGTGCCAGCAGCCGGGGAGGGTCTGGGGCCAACGTCCTGACTTTC
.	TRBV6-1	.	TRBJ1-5	CASSEAGGPQPQHF	TGTGCCAGCAGTGAAGCCGGGGGACCCCAGCCCCAGCATTTT
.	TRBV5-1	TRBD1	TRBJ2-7	CASSPPMGTVYEQYF	TGCGCCAGCAGCCCGCCGATGGGGACAGTCTACGAGCAGTACTTC
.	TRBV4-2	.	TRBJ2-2	CASSQDSQRSNTGELFF	TGTGCCAGCAGCCAAGATTCTCAGCGGTCGAACACCGGGGAGCTGTTTTTT
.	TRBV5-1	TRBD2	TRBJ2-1	CASSLAGASGGREQFF	TGCGCCAGCAGCTTGGCCGGGGCTAGCGGGGGTCGAGAGCAGTTCTTC
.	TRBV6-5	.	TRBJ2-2	CASRRTTGRTGELFF	TGTGCCAGCAGACGAACGACAGGGAGGACCGGGGAGCTGTTTTTT
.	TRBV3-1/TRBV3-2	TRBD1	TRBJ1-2	CASSPQAQGAYGYTF	TGTGCCAGCAGCCCTCAGGCGCAGGGGGCTTATGGCTACACCTTC
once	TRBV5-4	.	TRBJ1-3	CASSLGGRFSGNTIYF	TGTGCCAGCAGCTTGGGAGGGCGATTCTCTGGAAACACCATATATTTT